This TCR beta chain was sequenced in a study of T cells in localized non-small cell lung cancer. Between the trimmed V and J ends, which lost 8 bases and 9 bases, there was a span of 20 bases. CDR3 length: 15 amino acids. Germline lookup yields CDR1 MNHEY and CDR2 SMNVEV (reference sequence). A word on this clone: Its antigen is not known.

Sequencing was performed with immunoSEQ multiplex PCR; in TCRdb, only in-frame clones are kept and a portion is missing. The sample holds about 33,000 clones, around 73% seen once. Study results and caveats: Measurement of T cell clonality placed uninvolved adjacent lung highest, above the level in tumor.

The chain couples TRBV27 to TRBJ1-6, with a possible D match to TRBD1 (6 bases). This clonotype was obtained from a male donor at least 60 years old with stage II squamous cell lung carcinoma. The sequencing used peripheral blood, collected before any cancer treatment. CDR3 nucleotides: TGTGCCAGCCGCGGGGGGGCGGCCCTCGGTTCACCCCTCCACTTT. It encodes CASRGGAALGSPLHF.